The 32 T cell receptor beta chains below all came from one sample that was sequenced in a study of CXCR3-negative and CXCR3-positive naive CD8 T cells. Researchers prepared the TRB cDNA libraries using 5' RACE with UMI labels. No DNA is given; TCRdb re-called the 5' RACE reads and lists each CDR3 protein once. This sample carries some 56,000 distinct CDR3 sequences, with roughly 19% going to the ten biggest clones. Material: memory CD8+ T cells from blood. These receptors came from a human donor in good health. Some clones in this sample may be carry-over from other donors' samples.

V is TRBV28 and J is TRBJ1-6; TCRdb lists TRBD1, though no DNA is available to test this call. The CDR3 spans 16 residues. CDR1 and CDR2 from the germline V gene are MDHEN and SYDVKM. This CDR3 is CASSSPKTGPNSPLHF.

The chain combines TRBV20-1 with TRBJ2-7. CDR3 size: 14 residues. Germline CDR1 and CDR2: DFQATT and SNEGSKA (reference sequence). CDR3 in amino acids: CSARDVDRLAEQYF.

The V call is TRBV6-2 or TRBV6-3, the J call TRBJ2-1; TCRdb designates TRBD1, a call that cannot be tested without DNA. The V gene's germline CDR1 is MNHEY and CDR2 SVGEGT. The CDR3 covers 17 residues. This CDR3 reads CASSTFLGGATYNEQFF.

The genes are TRBV5-4 and TRBJ2-3; TCRdb reports TRBD1, a call that lacks DNA to check it against. CDR3 length: 18 amino acids. CDR1 and CDR2 from the germline V gene are SGHNT and YYREEE (reference sequence). The CDR3 is CASSLGDVAPLITDTQYF.

The rearrangement joins TRBV28 to TRBJ2-7. The CDR3 is 12 amino acids. The germline gives CDR1 MDHEN, CDR2 SYDVKM. The CDR3 sequence is CASSWTTYEQYF.

The genes are TRBV7-9 and TRBJ2-3; TCRdb picks TRBD1, but there is no DNA to check that call. The CDR3 is 16 residues long. Looked up from germline, CDR1 is SEHNR and CDR2 is FQNEAQ (reference sequence). This chain's CDR3 is CASSSTEDRGRDTQYF.

The V and J genes are TRBV20-1 and TRBJ2-3; lacking DNA, the TRBD2 call made by TCRdb goes unchecked. Germline loops: CDR1 DFQATT, CDR2 SNEGSKA (reference sequence). There are 16 residues in the CDR3. The CDR3: CSARSGTSGRADTQYF.

The chain has TRBV5-1 and TRBJ2-1; as DNA is missing, the TRBD1 call by TCRdb cannot be tested. Germline V gene data show CDR1 as SGHRS and CDR2 as YFSETQ. The CDR3 has 14 residues. CDR3 sequence: CASSLGMDTKEQFF.

The chain carries TRBV29-1 and TRBJ2-7; checking the TCRdb D call of TRBD1 is not possible without DNA. This CDR3 has 11 residues. Germline CDR1 reads SQVTM; CDR2 reads ANQGSEA. The CDR3 reads CSVSTSGDLLF.

V and J are TRBV28 and TRBJ1-1; TCRdb proposes TRBD1, but this gene call is untestable without DNA. CDR3 length: 15 residues. CDR1 and CDR2 (germline): MDHEN, SYDVKM. This CDR3 is CASSFRGIRNTEAFF.

V usage is TRBV11-3 and J usage is TRBJ1-2. Germline-derived CDR1 and CDR2 are SGHNT and YENEEA. The CDR3 is 14 amino acids. The CDR3 here is CASSLLTSNYGYTF. The entire variable domain, with the rest obtained from reference TRBV11-3 and TRBJ1-2, is as follows: EAGVVQSPRYKIIEKKQPVAFWCNPISGHNTLYWYLQNLGQGPELLIRYENEEAVDDSQLPKDRFSAERLKGVDSTLKIQPAELGDSAVYLCASSLLTSNYGYTFGSGTRLTVV.

The chain carries TRBV29-1 and TRBJ2-1; no DNA is available, so the TRBD1 call from TCRdb remains unchecked. The CDR3 has 13 residues. From germline, CDR1 is SQVTM and CDR2 ANQGSEA. The chain's CDR3 is CSVEQGEGNEQFF.

The V call is TRBV5-4, the J call TRBJ2-2. The germline V gene encodes CDR1 SGHNT and CDR2 YYREEE (reference sequence). The CDR3 spans 13 residues. CDR3 sequence: CASSTDQAGELFF.

The chain couples TRBV6-2 or TRBV6-3 to TRBJ2-7; the D call from TCRdb, TRBD1, cannot be confirmed without DNA. The CDR3 loop spans 15 amino acids. The V gene's germline CDR1 is MNHEY and CDR2 SVGEGT. Here the CDR3 reads CASSGLTGFVDEQYF.

The rearrangement joins TRBV5-1 to TRBJ2-7; the TCRdb D gene call, TRBD1, has no DNA to confirm it. CDR3 length equals 15 residues. The V gene's germline CDR1 is SGHRS and CDR2 YFSETQ. The CDR3 loop reads CASSLGRGASYEQYF.

The V and J genes are TRBV29-1 and TRBJ2-7; TCRdb's D call of TRBD1 is untestable without DNA. Germline values: CDR1 SQVTM, CDR2 ANQGSEA. The CDR3 is 15 residues long. The CDR3 here is CSVEISTGSPYEQYF.

The chain recombines TRBV7-6 with TRBJ2-7; TCRdb reports TRBD1, a call that lacks DNA to check it against. Germline V CDR1 and CDR2: SGHVS, FNYEAQ. The CDR3 runs to 14 residues. The CDR3 sequence: CASSLGTGFSEQYF.

The chain couples TRBV29-1 to TRBJ2-1. Per germline, CDR1 SQVTM and CDR2 ANQGSEA. This CDR3 has 14 amino acids. The CDR3 is CSVEWVAGYNEQFF.

The chain employs TRBV6-4 and TRBJ2-3; as DNA is missing, the TRBD2 call by TCRdb cannot be tested. This CDR3 region has 14 residues. The germline CDR1 and CDR2 sequences are MRHNA and SNTAGT. This CDR3 reads CASSAGGPEDTQYF.

The gene calls are TRBV20-1 and TRBJ2-7. Germline V gene data show CDR1 as DFQATT and CDR2 as SNEGSKA (reference sequence). CDR3 length: 15 amino acids. The CDR3 region is CSARDLRGGSDEQYF.

The V and J genes are TRBV7-2 and TRBJ1-4; the TCRdb D gene call, TRBD1, has no DNA to confirm it. CDR1 and CDR2 (germline): SGHTA, FQGNSA. This CDR3 has 17 amino acids. CDR3 amino acids: CASSLDVRQGYNEKLFF. The full variable domain, in which reference TRBV7-2 and TRBJ1-4 provide the parts outside the CDR3, is GAGVSQSPSNKVTEKGKDVELRCDPISGHTALYWYRQSLGQGLEFLIYFQGNSAPDKSGLPSDRFSAERTGGSVSTLTIQRTQQEDSAVYLCASSLDVRQGYNEKLFFGSGTQLSVL.

The J gene is TRBJ1-5, the V gene TRBV7-6. Germline V gives CDR1 SGHVS, CDR2 FNYEAQ. The CDR3 has 13 amino acids. The CDR3 reads CASSLELTQPQHF.

The chain employs TRBV3-1 and TRBJ2-2; TCRdb names TRBD1, which stays unverified in the absence of DNA. CDR1 and CDR2 (germline): LGHDT, YNNKEL (reference sequence). This CDR3 has 16 amino acids. The CDR3 protein is CASSPGAEVNTGELFF.

The rearrangement joins TRBV4-3 to TRBJ1-1; lacking DNA, the TRBD1 call made by TCRdb goes unchecked. CDR3 size: 14 residues. Germline V gene sequence: CDR1 LGHNA, CDR2 YSLEER. The CDR3 loop is CASSQDPGDTEAFF.

This sequence joins TRBV7-9 and TRBJ2-1; TCRdb reports TRBD1, a call that lacks DNA to check it against. The V gene's germline CDR1 is SEHNR and CDR2 FQNEAQ (reference sequence). CDR3 length: 15 residues. CDR3 in amino acids: CASSPTRGRRGEQFF.

This sequence joins TRBV7-6 and TRBJ2-2. CDR3 size: 14 residues. Per the germline V gene, CDR1 is SGHVS and CDR2 is FNYEAQ. This CDR3 is CASSLSGNTGELFF.

CDR3: CASGGIVYEQFF. V gene TRBV6-6 combines with J gene TRBJ2-1; TCRdb's D gene call, TRBD1, goes unchecked for lack of DNA. This CDR3 spans 12 amino acids. Germline V lookup: CDR1 MNHNY, CDR2 SVGAGI (reference sequence).

This clonotype shows up as medium-sized by frequency. V and J are TRBV20-1 and TRBJ2-7. The CDR3 totals 13 residues. Per the germline V gene, CDR1 is DFQATT and CDR2 is SNEGSKA (reference sequence). This chain's CDR3 is CSARGSVDYEQYF.

This chain links TRBV7-9 with TRBJ2-1; the TCRdb D gene call, TRBD2, has no DNA to confirm it. Germline lookup yields CDR1 SEHNR and CDR2 FQNEAQ (reference sequence). The CDR3 runs to 14 residues. CDR3 protein: CASGSSANYNEQFF.

The chain carries TRBV20-1 and TRBJ2-5; TCRdb's assignment of TRBD2 cannot be checked, as there is no DNA. The CDR3 sequence is 18 residues long. Germline V gene lookup returns CDR1 DFQATT and CDR2 SNEGSKA (reference sequence). CDR3 loop: CSAYFRLAATGPQETRYF.

The chain joins TRBV5-1 to TRBJ2-1; TCRdb indicates TRBD1, and absent DNA this call remains unverified. This CDR3 region has 14 residues. Germline lookup yields CDR1 SGHRS and CDR2 YFSETQ. This CDR3 is CASSLWTGNNEQFF.

The rearrangement joins TRBV29-1 to TRBJ2-2; TCRdb's D gene call, TRBD1, goes unchecked for lack of DNA. Per the germline V gene, CDR1 is SQVTM and CDR2 is ANQGSEA. This CDR3 spans 15 amino acids. CDR3 sequence: CSVDLGQGNTGELFF.